The following is a TCR beta chain sequence with its context. Its antigen is unknown. Profiling relied on immunoSEQ multiplex PCR, and the TCRdb table lists in-frame clones only, not all of them. This table has 1 million to 1.3 million clones, roughly 74% appearing once. The data derive from a study of shared clonotypes between healthy human individuals. Study-wide points: Compared with memory subsets, naive subsets generally had larger estimated richness. In a few donors, around 5.5% of naive CD4 clonotypes appeared in common.

Per germline, CDR1 MGHDK and CDR2 SYGVNS. Trimming cost V 3 bases and J 8 bases; bases outside gene matches: 5. The length of the CDR3 is 14 residues. The origin of this receptor is a man in his late teens or twenties in good health. Some clones in this sample may be carry-over from other donors' samples. Sequenced input: memory CD4+ T cells from PBMCs. Subset defined: CD45RA-negative fraction. V usage is TRBV25-1 and J usage is TRBJ1-3, with 9 bases identical to TRBD1. The CDR3 DNA sequence: TGTGCCAGCAGTGAGACAGGGGGTTGGGACACCATATATTTT. This encodes CASSETGGWDTIYF. The whole variable domain, filled in from reference TRBV25-1 and TRBJ1-3, reads EADIYQTPRYLVIGTGKKITLECSQTMGHDKMYWYQQDPGMELHLIHYSYGVNSTEKGDLSSESTVSRIRTEHFPLTLESARPSHTSQYLCASSETGGWDTIYFGEGSWLTVV.